This T cell receptor (beta chain) originates from a study of memory CD8 T cells in hepatitis C reinfection. As for the study in general: A positive HCV RNA test after two negatives ≥60 days apart defined reinfection.

The assay was immunoSEQ multiplex PCR, and TCRdb's table has in-frame clones only and misses some. The data show 35,000 to 50,000 clones, roughly 90% seen once. With 8 bases removed from V and 6 bases from J, the gap between germline ends came to 8 bases. Germline loops: CDR1 MNHEY, CDR2 SMNVEV (reference sequence). The CDR3 contains 11 residues. Documented time point: peak reinfection, 3 to 8 weeks after reinfection detection. No in vitro expansion preceded TCR sequencing of the sorted cells. This TCR came from a man aged 18 to 35 with hepatitis C virus infection. Sequencing was done on a sample of naive CD8+ T cells sorted from blood. The chain uses TRBV27 and TRBJ2-1; D is undetermined. The DNA of the CDR3 is TGTGCCAGCCACCGCGGCAATGAGCAGTTCTTC. Its translation is CASHRGNEQFF.